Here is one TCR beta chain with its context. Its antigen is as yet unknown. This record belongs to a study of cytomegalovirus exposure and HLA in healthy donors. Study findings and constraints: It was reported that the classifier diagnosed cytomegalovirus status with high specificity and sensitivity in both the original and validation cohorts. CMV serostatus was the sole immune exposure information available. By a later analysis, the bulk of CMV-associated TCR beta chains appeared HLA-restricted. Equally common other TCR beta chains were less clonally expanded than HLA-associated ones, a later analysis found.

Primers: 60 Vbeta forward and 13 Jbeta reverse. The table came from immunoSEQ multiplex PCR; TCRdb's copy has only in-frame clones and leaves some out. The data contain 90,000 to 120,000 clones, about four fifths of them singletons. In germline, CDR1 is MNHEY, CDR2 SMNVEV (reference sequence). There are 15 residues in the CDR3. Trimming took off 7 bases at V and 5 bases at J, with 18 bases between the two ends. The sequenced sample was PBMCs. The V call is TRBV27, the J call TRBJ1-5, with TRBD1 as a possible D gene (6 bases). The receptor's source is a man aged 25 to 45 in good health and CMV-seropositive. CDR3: CASTLTGGAHQPQHF. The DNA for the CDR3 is TGTGCCAGCACCCTTACGGGGGGGGCGCATCAGCCCCAGCATTTT.